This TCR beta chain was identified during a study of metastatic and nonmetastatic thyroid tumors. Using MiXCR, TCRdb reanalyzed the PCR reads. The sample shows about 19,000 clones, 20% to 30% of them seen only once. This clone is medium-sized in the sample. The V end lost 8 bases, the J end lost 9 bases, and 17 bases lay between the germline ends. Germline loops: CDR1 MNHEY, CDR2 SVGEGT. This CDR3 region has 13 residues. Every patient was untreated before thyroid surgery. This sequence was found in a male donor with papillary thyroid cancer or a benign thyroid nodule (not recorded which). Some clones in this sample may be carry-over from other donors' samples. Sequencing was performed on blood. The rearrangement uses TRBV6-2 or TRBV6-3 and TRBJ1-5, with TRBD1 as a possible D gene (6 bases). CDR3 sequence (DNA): TGTGCCAGCTCAGGGGTCATTCAGTGGCCCCAGCATTTT. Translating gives CASSGVIQWPQHF.